Listed here are 25 T cell receptor beta chains from one sample, sequenced in a study of blood T cell repertoires in COVID-19. Data came from immunoSEQ multiplex PCR; TCRdb stores just in-frame clones and leaves some out. The sample includes 200,000 to 300,000 clones, under 90% of them seen just once. Input material: peripheral blood. These receptors all come from a man aged 55-75 years with acute or convalescent COVID-19.

The rearrangement joins TRBV5-1 to TRBJ1-4, with 7 bases aligning to TRBD1. V dropped 2 bases and J dropped 0; count of bases not matched to a gene: 4. Germline lookup yields CDR1 SGHRS and CDR2 YFSETQ. The CDR3 runs to 16 residues. The CDR3 DNA is TGCGCCAGCAGCTTTGGACAGGCAGCAACTAATGAAAAACTGTTTTTT. It encodes CASSFGQAATNEKLFF.

The chain combines TRBV14 with TRBJ2-2; weak D call: TRBD2 (5 bases). In germline, CDR1 is SGHDN, CDR2 FVKESK. This CDR3 region has 17 residues. Deletions cut 4 bases from V and 5 bases from J, with 20 bases between. This CDR3 is CASSLFRRSGSTGELFF. For the CDR3, the DNA is TGTGCCAGCAGCCTATTTCGGAGGAGCGGCTCTACCGGGGAGCTGTTTTTT.

The chain joins TRBV9 to TRBJ2-2; 8 bases agree with TRBD1. J was trimmed by 7 bases and V by 3 bases; bases with no gene match: 14. Germline loops: CDR1 SGDLS, CDR2 YYNGEE. The CDR3 consists of 17 residues. The CDR3 loop is CASSGTPGQVASGELFF. DNA of the CDR3: TGTGCCAGCAGCGGGACCCCGGGACAGGTCGCCAGCGGGGAGCTGTTTTTT.

The rearrangement links TRBV29-1 to TRBJ2-3; 9 bases line up with TRBD2. The J segment lost 5 bases and the V segment lost 3 bases, leaving 6 bases of the junction unmatched. CDR3 length: 14 amino acids. Germline loops: CDR1 SQVTM, CDR2 ANQGSEA. CDR3 DNA sequence: TGCAGCGTTGAGGTTAGCGGGGGAGTAGATACGCAGTATTTT. Its translation is CSVEVSGGVDTQYF.

This chain connects TRBV5-1 to TRBJ2-5; tentatively, D is TRBD2 (6 bases). The CDR3 spans 15 residues. Germline CDR1 and CDR2: SGHRS and YFSETQ. V was shortened by 4 bases and J by 5 bases, with 18 bases between the two germline ends. In DNA, the CDR3 is TGCGCCAGCAGCATGGCCGGGACTCGTGTTGAGACCCAGTACTTC. Protein sequence: CASSMAGTRVETQYF.

The chain has TRBV5-1 and TRBJ1-2; possibly TRBD1 for D (6 bases). The germline CDR1 and CDR2 sequences are SGHRS and YFSETQ. V shed 3 bases and J shed 4 bases, with 13 bases lying between them. The CDR3 loop spans 14 amino acids. CDR3 sequence: CASSSGQPGYGYTF. CDR3 DNA sequence: TGCGCCAGCAGCTCCGGACAGCCTGGCTATGGCTACACCTTC.

CDR3 in amino acids: CASSPGAYSQETQYF. In nucleotides, the CDR3 is TGTGCCAGCAGTCCCGGCGCCTACAGCCAAGAGACCCAGTACTTC. The V and J genes are TRBV6-5 and TRBJ2-5; D gene ambiguous. Trimming removed 5 bases from V and 1 base from J, with 14 bases in between. The germline V gene has CDR1 MNHEY and CDR2 SVGAGI. This CDR3 is 15 amino acids long.

J is TRBJ2-1 and V is TRBV5-6; 8 nucleotides line up with TRBD2. The length of the CDR3 is 15 residues. Germline-derived CDR1 and CDR2 are SGHDT and YYEEEE. V lost 2 bases and J lost 3; bases outside the gene matches: 4. CDR3 nucleotide sequence: TGTGCCAGCAGCTTAGCTCTAGCGGGCTACAATGAGCAGTTCTTC. It codes for CASSLALAGYNEQFF.

This chain uses TRBV7-9 with TRBJ1-2; unclear D gene. CDR1 SEHNR and CDR2 FQNEAQ come from the germline V gene (reference sequence). This CDR3 region has 12 residues. The V gene lost 10 bases and the J gene lost 7 bases, with 16 bases spanning the gap. CDR3 DNA: TGTGCCACCACCTCTACTCGGTCTGGCTACACCTTC. It translates to CATTSTRSGYTF. Complete variable domain (other parts from reference TRBV7-9 and TRBJ1-2): DTGVSQNPRHKITKRGQNVTFRCDPISEHNRLYWYRQTLGQGPEFLTYFQNEAQLEKSRLLSDRFSAERPKGSFSTLEIQRTEQGDSAMYLCATTSTRSGYTFGSGTRLTVV.

This chain links TRBV3-1 (or the pseudogene TRBV3-2) with TRBJ1-1; D ambiguous. Germline V lookup: CDR1 LGHDT, CDR2 YNNKEL (reference sequence). V lost 3 bases, J lost 5 bases, and 13 bases lay in between. The CDR3 totals 14 residues. The CDR3 region has the DNA TGTGCCAGCAGCCAGGGCACGGTGAGAACTGAAGCTTTCTTT. This gives the protein CASSQGTVRTEAFF.

The CDR3 sequence: CAWSSGGLLETQYF. The CDR3 DNA sequence: TGTGCCTGGAGTTCCGGGGGACTTCTGGAGACCCAGTACTTC. V gene TRBV30 combines with J gene TRBJ2-5, with a possible D match to TRBD2 (6 bases). V gave up 2 bases and J gave up 5 bases, with 15 bases separating them. The CDR3 sequence is 14 residues long. CDR1 is GTSNPN, CDR2 SVGIG, per germline (reference sequence).

The chain links TRBV3-1 (or the pseudogene TRBV3-2) to TRBJ1-5, with TRBD1 matching over 7 bases. The germline gives CDR1 LGHDT, CDR2 YNNKEL (reference sequence). The CDR3 is 14 amino acids. With 2 bases clipped from V and 7 bases from J, the junction kept 5 bases outside the gene matches. The CDR3 region has the DNA TGTGCCAGCAGCCAAACAGGGGTCGGGCAGCCCCAGCATTTT. This encodes CASSQTGVGQPQHF.

This rearrangement joins TRBV30 to TRBJ1-1; TRBD1 matches at 7 bases. CDR3 length: 15 amino acids. V gave up 1 base and J gave up 1 base; unmatched junction bases: 6. Looked up from germline, CDR1 is GTSNPN and CDR2 is SVGIG (reference sequence). The CDR3 sequence: CAWSARGPGNTEAFF. The CDR3 DNA is TGTGCCTGGAGTGCAAGGGGGCCGGGGAACACTGAAGCTTTCTTT.

This chain uses TRBV28 with TRBJ2-3; 9 positions agree with TRBD2. The V gene end was trimmed by 6 bases and the J gene end by 1 base; junction bases not matched to a gene: 2. Germline-derived CDR1 and CDR2 are MDHEN and SYDVKM. The CDR3 length is 14 residues. The CDR3, as DNA: TGTGCCAGCAGCGAGCGGGGGGGCACAGATACGCAGTATTTT. The encoded protein is CASSERGGTDTQYF.

The gene calls are TRBV11-2 and TRBJ1-1; 8 bases align to TRBD1. The germline V gene encodes CDR1 SGHAT and CDR2 FQNNGV. V was pared by 3 bases and J by 5 bases, with 5 bases of the junction left unmatched. The CDR3 runs to 14 residues. CDR3 sequence reads: CASSLARDRTEAFF. Written as DNA, the CDR3 is TGTGCCAGCAGCTTGGCCCGGGACAGGACTGAAGCTTTCTTT.

The V call is TRBV7-9, the J call TRBJ2-1, with D unresolved. Trimming shortened V by 2 bases and J by 7 bases, and 15 bases separated the two germline ends. The germline gives CDR1 SEHNR, CDR2 FQNEAQ (reference sequence). This CDR3 comprises 15 residues. The CDR3: CASSLLGSPWNEQFF. The DNA for the CDR3 is TGTGCCAGCAGCTTACTTGGTAGTCCGTGGAATGAGCAGTTCTTC.

The chain joins TRBV7-9 to TRBJ2-3; 7 bases align to TRBD1. Trimming removed 3 bases from V and 1 base from J; junction bases left unmatched: 4. Germline values: CDR1 SEHNR, CDR2 FQNEAQ (reference sequence). The CDR3 has 15 amino acids. The CDR3 loop reads CASSLQGVGTDTQYF. CDR3 sequence (DNA): TGTGCCAGCAGCTTGCAGGGGGTTGGCACAGATACGCAGTATTTT.

This chain joins TRBV6-5 and TRBJ1-5; 11 nucleotides line up with TRBD1. The J segment lost 6 bases and the V segment lost 5 bases, leaving 6 bases of the junction unmatched. Germline values: CDR1 MNHEY, CDR2 SVGAGI. This CDR3 comprises 15 residues. The CDR3 here is CASSQGTGGTQPQHF. The DNA for the CDR3 is TGTGCCAGCAGTCAGGGGACAGGGGGGACTCAGCCCCAGCATTTT.

The chain has TRBV6-5 and TRBJ2-3, with D possibly matching TRBD2 (6 bases). Trimming took off 5 bases at V and 6 bases at J, with 15 bases between the two ends. This CDR3 is 14 amino acids long. The germline V gene has CDR1 MNHEY and CDR2 SVGAGI. The CDR3 coding sequence is TGTGCCAGCAGTCTGGGACTTCCAGGGGATACGCAGTATTTT. Encoded protein: CASSLGLPGDTQYF.

V gene TRBV11-3 combines with J gene TRBJ2-1; 9 nucleotides agree with TRBD1. The CDR3 totals 14 residues. With 5 bases clipped from V and 3 bases from J, the junction kept 2 bases outside the gene matches. Germline V lookup: CDR1 SGHNT, CDR2 YENEEA. Written as DNA, the CDR3 is TGTGCCAGCAGCCCGACAGGGGGCTACAATGAGCAGTTCTTC. Encoded protein: CASSPTGGYNEQFF.

V gene TRBV7-9 combines with J gene TRBJ1-1, with D unresolved. This CDR3 has 12 amino acids. Trimming removed 5 bases at V and 4 bases at J, with 8 bases between. In germline, CDR1 is SEHNR, CDR2 FQNEAQ (reference sequence). For the CDR3, the DNA is TGTGCCAGCAGCCCGAGCGGCACTGAAGCTTTCTTT. Translated, it gives CASSPSGTEAFF.

This chain uses TRBV19 with TRBJ1-2, with D possibly being TRBD1 (6 bases). V lost 4 bases, J lost 8 bases, and 11 bases lay in between. The CDR3 runs 12 residues. Germline CDR1 and CDR2: LNHDA and SQIVND (reference sequence). CDR3: CASSTYRVGYTF. CDR3 coding DNA: TGTGCCAGTAGTACCTACAGGGTCGGCTACACCTTC. The entire variable domain, with the rest obtained from reference TRBV19 and TRBJ1-2, is as follows: DGGITQSPKYLFRKEGQNVTLSCEQNLNHDAMYWYRQDPGQGLRLIYYSQIVNDFQKGDIAEGYSVSREKKESFPLTVTSAQKNPTAFYLCASSTYRVGYTFGSGTRLTVV.

This clone was observed a few times. The V call is TRBV7-2, the J call TRBJ2-7; 13 nucleotides line up with TRBD2. Germline loops: CDR1 SGHTA, CDR2 FQGNSA. The trim removed 5 bases at V and 6 bases at J, leaving 7 bases unmatched. This CDR3 has 15 amino acids. The CDR3 bases are TGTGCCAGCAGCCCTCGGACTAGCGGGAGTAGCGAGCAGTACTTC. Its translation: CASSPRTSGSSEQYF.

The rearrangement links TRBV6-2 or TRBV6-3 to TRBJ2-1, with 14 bases that match TRBD2. CDR1 is MNHEY and CDR2 is SVGEGT in the germline V gene. Losses at the gene ends were 6 bases for V and 9 bases for J; bases not matched to a gene: 10. The CDR3 sequence is 16 residues long. The CDR3 region is CASSLGLAGGWGEQFF. The CDR3 bases are TGTGCCAGCAGCCTCGGACTAGCGGGAGGCTGGGGTGAGCAGTTCTTC.

The CDR3 bases are TGTGCCAGCAGCTTATCACAGGGCTACAATGAGCAGTTCTTC. Translation: CASSLSQGYNEQFF. The chain has TRBV7-2 and TRBJ2-1; the D gene is possibly TRBD1 (6 bases). Germline V gene data show CDR1 as SGHTA and CDR2 as FQGNSA. CDR3 length equals 14 residues. Trimming shortened V by 2 bases and J by 3 bases, and 8 bases separated the two germline ends.